This note documents a single T cell receptor beta chain sequence. Its matching antigen is unknown. These data are taken from a study of cytomegalovirus exposure and HLA in healthy donors. Study results and limitations: The authors considered a cluster of highly shared sequence variants likely to be a sequencing artifact. Most TCR beta V segments were productive about 90% or about 30% of the time in an earlier analysis. Rarity characterized most TCR sequences, yet some public TCRs appeared in many donors.

It was with 60 Vbeta and 13 Jbeta primers that the PCR ran. The data were produced by immunoSEQ multiplex PCR, yet TCRdb's version contains in-frame clones alone and is incomplete. Of about 170,000 clones in the sample, roughly 85% were seen once. Sequencing was done on a sample of PBMCs. This receptor was identified in a boy between 2 and 10 years old in good health and CMV-seronegative.

The CDR3 reads CASSAPGQGYNEQFF. For the CDR3, the DNA is TGTGCCAGCAGTGCCCCGGGACAGGGTTACAATGAGCAGTTCTTC. The chain is built from TRBV25-1 and TRBJ2-1, with 9 nucleotides matching TRBD1. J gave up 4 bases and V 4 bases, and 5 bases lay outside the gene matches. Per the germline V gene, CDR1 is MGHDK and CDR2 is SYGVNS. The CDR3 loop spans 15 amino acids.